This T cell receptor (beta chain) appears in the sequencing data of a study of Ad26.COV2.S vaccination and SARS-CoV-2 variants. Study overall: Dosing was one shot or two shots 56 days apart.

Whole-study findings and limits: Comparability of non-spike TCR breadth was observed across vaccine and placebo recipients. Reported findings describe substantial breadth in spike-specific CD8+ and CD4+ T cell responses following vaccination.

Only in-frame clones appear in the TCRdb table, and some are missing; sequencing was by immunoSEQ multiplex PCR. The table shows about 400,000 clones, with around 92% occurring only once. Treatment specified: about 20 received Ad26.COV2.S at low or high dose, single or two shots; about 5 received placebo; per-sample allocation not given. Samples analyzed were those drawn on day 63 after the first vaccine or placebo injection. Within Boston, the person who donated was an adult of 18-55 years. CDR3 length: 17 residues. Per the germline V gene, CDR1 is LGHNA and CDR2 is YSLEER. The trim removed 3 bases at V and 8 bases at J, leaving 14 bases unmatched. With regard to this clone: The antigen is unknown.

The starting material was peripheral blood, obtained in a trial of Ad26.COV2.S vaccine versus placebo. This rearrangement joins TRBV4-3 to TRBJ1-2, with TRBD1 matching 11 bases. This receptor was taken from a person between 18 and 59 years old who received the Ad26.COV2.S COVID-19 vaccine or a placebo. The CDR3 protein is CASSHLTPDRGQRGYTF. The DNA of the CDR3 is TGCGCCAGCAGCCATTTAACCCCGGACAGGGGGCAAAGGGGCTACACCTTC.